These 23 T cell receptor beta chains came from one sample sequenced in a study of cytomegalovirus exposure and HLA in healthy donors (dated by TCRdb to between 2016 and 2019). Receptor libraries were prepared by the immunoSEQ multiplex PCR assay. For the multiplex PCR, a mixture combining 60 forward primers for TCR Vbeta segments and 13 reverse primers for TCR Jbeta segments was used. Entries here come from immuneACCESS through TCRdb and include only in-frame sequences with V and J called. Some clones fail to appear in such tables; in the studies checked, an unresolved V gene covers under half of the shortfall, and the cause of the remainder is unknown. The sample includes 150,000 to 250,000 clones, with around 78% observed a single time. The ten biggest clones cover about 1.9% of the sample. The sample consisted of PBMCs. These receptors originate from a young man in good health and CMV-seronegative.

The CDR3 loop is CASSPRHRLNTEAFF. CDR3 nucleotides: TGTGCCAGCAGCCCTAGGCACAGGCTGAACACTGAAGCTTTCTTT. This rearrangement joins TRBV7-9 to TRBJ1-1, with D perhaps TRBD1 (5 bases). Trimming removed 5 bases from V and 0 bases from J, with 13 bases in between. Germline lookup yields CDR1 SEHNR and CDR2 FQNEAQ (reference sequence). This CDR3 is 15 amino acids long.

The table lists this clone with a few counts. The genes are TRBV6-5 and TRBJ2-1; possibly TRBD2 for D (5 bases). The CDR3 has 14 residues. V lost 2 bases, J lost 6 bases, and 11 bases lay in between. Germline CDR1 and CDR2: MNHEY and SVGAGI. For the CDR3, the DNA is TGTGCCAGCAGTTACCGGCTAGCTATCAATGAGCAGTTCTTC. It codes for CASSYRLAINEQFF.

The chain couples TRBV5-1 to TRBJ2-1, with 12 bases matching TRBD2. V gave up 0 bases and J gave up 1 base; unmatched junction bases: 2. Germline assignment: CDR1 SGHRS and CDR2 YFSETQ. The CDR3 is 17 residues long. The CDR3 is CASSLGLAGESYNEQFF. CDR3 sequence (DNA): TGCGCCAGCAGCTTGGGACTAGCGGGAGAATCCTACAATGAGCAGTTCTTC.

The J gene is TRBJ1-1, the V gene TRBV5-1; 7 bases map to TRBD1. J gave up 0 bases and V 4 bases, and 12 bases lay outside the gene matches. Germline V gene sequence: CDR1 SGHRS, CDR2 YFSETQ. This CDR3 region has 17 residues. The CDR3 loop reads CASSPRDQGVLNTEAFF. Written as DNA, the CDR3 is TGCGCCAGCAGCCCCCGGGACCAGGGGGTTTTGAACACTGAAGCTTTCTTT.

V is TRBV5-5 and J is TRBJ2-7; TRBD1 aligns across 9 bases. J was trimmed by 2 bases and V by 3 bases; bases with no gene match: 6. The CDR3 is made up of 15 amino acids. Germline V gene sequence: CDR1 SGHKS, CDR2 YYEKEE (reference sequence). CDR3 sequence (DNA): TGTGCCAGCAGCTCCGGGACAGGGAATACCTACGAGCAGTACTTC. As protein: CASSSGTGNTYEQYF. Full variable domain (outside the CDR3, taken from reference TRBV5-5 and TRBJ2-7): DAGVTQSPTHLIKTRGQQVTLRCSPISGHKSVSWYQQVLGQGPQFIFQYYEKEERGRGNFPDRFSARQFPNYSSELNVNALLLGDSALYLCASSSGTGNTYEQYFGPGTRLTVT.

V gene TRBV27 combines with J gene TRBJ2-7; 11 nucleotides align to TRBD2. This CDR3 is 16 amino acids long. V shed 6 bases and J 1 base; nucleotides not matched to a gene: 8. Germline V CDR1 and CDR2: MNHEY, SMNVEV (reference sequence). The CDR3 reads CASSLLTSGVSYEQYF. Written as DNA, the CDR3 is TGTGCCAGCAGCCTACTGACTAGCGGGGTGTCCTACGAGCAGTACTTC.

This chain links TRBV27 with TRBJ1-4; D may be TRBD1 (6 bases). Trimming took 2 bases from V and 11 from J, leaving 24 bases between them. Germline V gene lookup returns CDR1 MNHEY and CDR2 SMNVEV (reference sequence). CDR3 length: 17 amino acids. The CDR3 spells CASSLGMDRTSPRKLFF. CDR3 DNA: TGTGCCAGCAGTTTAGGTATGGACAGAACTTCCCCGAGGAAACTGTTTTTT.

CDR3 DNA: TGTGCCACCGGGGCGGGGGGTTACACTGAAGCTTTCTTT. This sequence encodes CATGAGGYTEAFF. This chain uses TRBV6-1 with TRBJ1-1; D possibly corresponds to TRBD1 (5 bases). V was cut by 10 bases and J by 3 bases, with 15 bases left in between. Per the germline V gene, CDR1 is MNHNS and CDR2 is SASEGT. This CDR3 comprises 13 residues.

In regard to this clone: Other DNA variants within this sample encode the same CDR3. The chain has TRBV28 and TRBJ2-5, with D possibly being TRBD1 (6 bases). The V end lost 1 base, the J end lost 5 bases, and 8 bases lay between the germline ends. The V gene's germline CDR1 is MDHEN and CDR2 SYDVKM. The CDR3 contains 13 residues. CDR3 loop: CASSLSGVETQYF. As DNA, the CDR3 is TGTGCCAGCAGTTTATCAGGGGTCGAGACCCAGTACTTC.

The chain employs TRBV20-1 and TRBJ1-1; D ambiguous. The CDR3 extends over 10 amino acids. The germline V gene encodes CDR1 DFQATT and CDR2 SNEGSKA (reference sequence). V was pared by 5 bases and J by 3 bases, with 4 bases between. CDR3 residues: CSAPDTEAFF. CDR3 nucleotides: TGCAGTGCTCCCGACACTGAAGCTTTCTTT.

The V gene is TRBV15, the J gene TRBJ1-5; D is unclear. Per germline, CDR1 LNHNV and CDR2 YYDKDF (reference sequence). The CDR3 extends over 15 amino acids. Between the trimmed V and J ends, which lost 1 base and 0 bases, there was a span of 7 bases. The CDR3 reads CATSRVQASNQPQHF. The CDR3 DNA reads TGTGCCACCAGCAGAGTTCAGGCTAGCAATCAGCCCCAGCATTTT.

This clone was seen a handful of times. The V and J genes are TRBV28 and TRBJ1-3, with D perhaps matching TRBD1 (6 bases). The germline V and J ends were trimmed by 5 bases and 4 bases, with 12 bases remaining between them. The CDR3 length is 14 residues. Germline V gene lookup returns CDR1 MDHEN and CDR2 SYDVKM. The chain's CDR3 is CASSPGVSGNTIYF. Written as DNA, the CDR3 is TGTGCCAGCAGTCCAGGGGTATCGGGAAACACCATATATTTT.

V and J are TRBV7-9 and TRBJ2-2, with 9 positions matching TRBD2. Germline values: CDR1 SEHNR, CDR2 FQNEAQ (reference sequence). V trimming: 6 bases; J trimming: 6 bases; junction bases outside the gene matches: 20. CDR3 length equals 19 residues. CDR3 protein: CASSPARLAETLRAGELFF. In DNA form, the CDR3 reads TGTGCCAGCAGTCCTGCGCGACTAGCGGAAACATTACGCGCCGGGGAGCTGTTTTTT.

V and J are TRBV27 and TRBJ1-1; possibly TRBD1 for D (5 bases). Germline V gene sequence: CDR1 MNHEY, CDR2 SMNVEV (reference sequence). CDR3 length: 16 residues. V lost 4 bases and J lost 1, with 16 bases in between. CDR3 region: CASSSWGTGRNTEAFF. CDR3 DNA sequence: TGTGCCAGCAGTTCATGGGGAACAGGCAGGAACACTGAAGCTTTCTTT.

A few counts support this clone. The CDR3 region has the DNA TGTGCCAGCATAGGCAGGTCTTTGAACACTGAAGCTTTCTTT. It encodes CASIGRSLNTEAFF. The chain uses TRBV28 and TRBJ1-1; D unresolved. The CDR3 covers 14 residues. CDR1 and CDR2 (germline): MDHEN, SYDVKM. The ends were cut back, 7 bases at V and 0 bases at J, with 12 bases in the middle.

This chain links TRBV28 with TRBJ2-4; perhaps TRBD1 as D (6 bases). CDR1 and CDR2 from the germline V gene are MDHEN and SYDVKM. The CDR3 loop spans 15 amino acids. V lost 6 bases to trimming and J lost 0 bases, with 12 bases between them. Here the CDR3 reads CASRDAGVAKNIQYF. CDR3 DNA: TGTGCCAGCAGAGACGCAGGGGTAGCCAAAAACATTCAGTACTTC.

The gene calls are TRBV5-1 and TRBJ2-1; TRBD2 matches 11 bases. Trimming took 4 bases from V and 6 from J; bases not matched to a gene: 9. This CDR3 contains 16 residues. Per germline, CDR1 SGHRS and CDR2 YFSETQ. CDR3 sequence (DNA): TGCGCCAGCAGCCCCCTAGCGGGAGGCCCCTCCAATGAGCAGTTCTTC. Translated, it gives CASSPLAGGPSNEQFF.

The chain recombines TRBV28 with TRBJ2-7; weak D call: TRBD1 (6 bases). The V gene's germline CDR1 is MDHEN and CDR2 SYDVKM. Trimming left V 5 bases short and J 6 bases short, with 17 bases between. The CDR3 has 14 residues. The CDR3 is CASSQDRGVFEQYF. Here the CDR3 DNA reads TGTGCCAGCAGTCAGGACAGAGGGGTCTTCGAGCAGTACTTC.

The V gene is TRBV6-6, the J gene TRBJ1-5; TRBD1 is a possible D gene (6 bases). V was trimmed by 0 bases and J by 3 bases, leaving 12 bases between them. This CDR3 has 16 amino acids. The germline V gene encodes CDR1 MNHNY and CDR2 SVGAGI (reference sequence). CDR3 in DNA: TGTGCCAGCAGTTACTCAGGCAGGGGAAACAATCAGCCCCAGCATTTT. As protein: CASSYSGRGNNQPQHF.

This clone was detected only once. The V and J genes are TRBV28 and TRBJ2-2, with a possible D match to TRBD2 (5 bases). The V gene lost 2 bases and the J gene lost 1 base, with 11 bases spanning the gap. The CDR3 consists of 16 residues. Germline lookup yields CDR1 MDHEN and CDR2 SYDVKM. DNA of the CDR3: TGTGCCAGCAGTTTAGACCTCGGGGAGAACACCGGGGAGCTGTTTTTT. Translating gives CASSLDLGENTGELFF. Combining the CDR3 with reference TRBV28 and TRBJ2-2 gives the whole variable domain DVKVTQSSRYLVKRTGEKVFLECVQDMDHENMFWYRQDPGLGLRLIYFSYDVKMKEKGDIPEGYSVSREKKERFSLILESASTNQTSMYLCASSLDLGENTGELFFGEGSRLTVL.

Worth noting for this clone: A read error may produce the germline difference seen at one junction end. The chain combines TRBV7-7 with TRBJ1-5; D gene uncertain. Germline assignment: CDR1 SSHAT and CDR2 FNYEAQ (reference sequence). This CDR3 region has 13 residues. In DNA form, the CDR3 reads TGTGCTAGCAGTCTAAATAGCAATCAGCCCCAGCATTTT. Encoded protein: CASSLNSNQPQHF.

The chain couples TRBV28 to TRBJ2-1; TRBD1 is a possible D gene (6 bases). The CDR3 is 9 residues long. Germline lookup yields CDR1 MDHEN and CDR2 SYDVKM. V lost 8 bases and J lost 15, with 11 bases in between. CDR3 DNA: TGTGCCAGCGGCCGGGACACGTTCTTC. Translating gives CASGRDTFF. The variable domain in full, with the rest retrieved from reference TRBV28 and TRBJ2-1, is DVKVTQSSRYLVKRTGEKVFLECVQDMDHENMFWYRQDPGLGLRLIYFSYDVKMKEKGDIPEGYSVSREKKERFSLILESASTNQTSMYLCASGRDTFFGPGTRLTVL.

The V gene is TRBV5-1, the J gene TRBJ2-7, with TRBD1 matching 9 bases. The V gene end was trimmed by 5 bases and the J gene end by 2 bases; junction bases not matched to a gene: 8. There are 15 residues in the CDR3. Germline V gene lookup returns CDR1 SGHRS and CDR2 YFSETQ. The DNA of the CDR3 is TGCGCCAGCAGTCTTACGGGACAGGGAGCCTACGAGCAGTACTTC. Its protein product is CASSLTGQGAYEQYF.